Described below is a single T cell receptor (beta chain) sequence and its context. Its matching antigen is unknown. The sample originates from a study of OX40 agonist ivuxolimab in advanced cancers. In the study overall: Ivuxolimab, which is an agonistic anti-OX40 (CD134) antibody, was administered to the patients.

Blood draws occurred at baseline, cycle 4 day 1, and cycle 7 day 1. The study, taken as a whole, reports: CD4+ and CD8+ blood T cells expanded clonally by week 6 at 0.1 to 3.0 mg/kg. The authors did not determine the antigen specificity of the expanded peripheral T cells.

Measured with immunoSEQ multiplex PCR; TCRdb has only the in-frame clones, and not every one. The table lists roughly 58,000 clones, over 75% of them singletons. Trimming left V 0 bases short and J 2 bases short, with 15 bases between. Per the germline V gene, CDR1 is SGHTS and CDR2 is YDEGEE. The CDR3 has 16 residues. Sequenced material: CD4+ or CD8+ T cells sorted from blood, taken in a trial of the OX40 agonist ivuxolimab. The clonotype comes from an adult with an advanced solid tumor such as melanoma, head and neck, liver or kidney cancer. The V gene is TRBV5-8, the J gene TRBJ2-7; either TRBD1 or TRBD2 may supply D (5 bases each). The CDR3: CASSLAKGRLTYEQYF. DNA of the CDR3: TGTGCCAGCAGCTTGGCAAAGGGACGCCTAACCTACGAGCAGTACTTC.